Listed here are 4 T cell receptor beta chains from one sample, sequenced in a study of control samples from healthy donors and cancer patients. Only in-frame clones appear in the TCRdb table, and some are missing; sequencing was by immunoSEQ multiplex PCR. The table gives around 190,000 clones; the top ten clones make up 2.2% of it. Source material: blood. The receptors stem from a woman aged 25 to 39 in good health.

The chain employs TRBV10-3 and TRBJ2-7; TRBD1 might be the D (5 bases). In germline, CDR1 is ENHRY, CDR2 SYGVKD. The CDR3 runs 14 residues. The V gene lost 6 bases and the J gene lost 4 bases, with 16 bases spanning the gap. CDR3 protein: CAIRFGQGEYEQYF. The CDR3 DNA reads as TGTGCCATCAGGTTTGGGCAGGGCGAATACGAGCAGTACTTC.

The DNA of the CDR3 is TGTGCCATCAGGCAGGGGGAGTCGAGCACTGAAGCTTTCTTT. Its translation is CAIRQGESSTEAFF. This sequence joins TRBV10-3 and TRBJ1-1; 7 nucleotides align to TRBD1. V dropped 6 bases and J dropped 4; count of bases not matched to a gene: 8. CDR3 size: 14 residues. The germline V gene encodes CDR1 ENHRY and CDR2 SYGVKD.

The chain carries TRBV4-3 and TRBJ2-7; D gene uncertain. Germline V lookup: CDR1 LGHNA, CDR2 YSLEER. The CDR3 is 15 amino acids. The V gene lost 0 bases and the J gene lost 3 bases, with 12 bases spanning the gap. The CDR3: CASSQDSRTFYEQYF. The CDR3 DNA follows: TGCGCCAGCAGCCAAGATAGTAGGACCTTCTACGAGCAGTACTTC.

This chain links TRBV5-6 with TRBJ2-7; TRBD1 aligns across 7 bases. J lost 1 base, V lost 5 bases, and 12 bases had no gene match. The CDR3 covers 16 residues. Germline lookup yields CDR1 SGHDT and CDR2 YYEEEE. In nucleotides, the CDR3 is TGTGCCAGCAGATCCCGTAGACAGGGTAGGTCCTACGAGCAGTACTTC. This encodes CASRSRRQGRSYEQYF. The full variable domain, in which reference TRBV5-6 and TRBJ2-7 provide the parts outside the CDR3, is DAGVTQSPTHLIKTRGQQVTLRCSPKSGHDTVSWYQQALGQGPQFIFQYYEEEERQRGNFPDRFSGHQFPNYSSELNVNALLLGDSALYLCASRSRRQGRSYEQYFGPGTRLTVT.